The entry that follows covers one T cell receptor beta chain sequence. Trimming took off 5 bases at V and 5 bases at J, with 12 bases between the two ends. Per germline, CDR1 LGHDT and CDR2 YNNKEL (reference sequence). The CDR3 covers 13 residues. This entry is derived from a study of blood T cell repertoires in COVID-19. Clones were sequenced by immunoSEQ multiplex PCR, and TCRdb holds only the in-frame ones, with some missing. The table shows 97,000 or so clones, with 65% to 90% occurring only once. This TCR derives from a man between 65 and 80 years old with active or convalescent COVID-19. The rearrangement joins TRBV3-1 (or the pseudogene TRBV3-2) to TRBJ2-5; D call uncertain. Sequenced sample: peripheral blood. The CDR3 spells CASSEGVRETQYF. The DNA of the CDR3 is TGTGCCAGCAGCGAAGGAGTTCGGGAGACCCAGTACTTC.